This TCR beta chain was sequenced for a study of blood T cells in healthy people across ages. Findings of the study overall: When one million T cells were used, diversity estimates were thought to be underestimates. TCR beta diversity correlated strongly with naive T cell percentage.

Primers used in a second PCR of about 7 to 12 cycles were a sample-barcoded 5' primer and a J-beta primer mix. TCRdb re-derived calls from the 5' RACE reads in MiXCR, one entry per CDR3 protein. The repertoire includes roughly 560,000 distinct CDR3 sequences, around 24% of them detected once, and approximately 10% sits in the top ten. Total RNA was isolated from each sample in quantities of at least 6 micrograms. This clonotype was seen many times. Its antigen is as yet unknown. Germline CDR1 reads MDHEN; CDR2 reads SYDVKM. V gave up 7 bases and J gave up 5 bases, with 12 bases separating them. The CDR3 consists of 12 residues. These same data were also listed under a study on T cells of mothers and their children.

The sample comprised blood. This chain links TRBV28 with TRBJ2-7; tentatively, D is TRBD2 (6 bases). This receptor was identified in a boy aged 10-17 years in good health. CDR3 sequence: CASKASGDEQYF. The CDR3 bases are TGTGCCAGCAAGGCCTCGGGGGACGAGCAGTACTTC.